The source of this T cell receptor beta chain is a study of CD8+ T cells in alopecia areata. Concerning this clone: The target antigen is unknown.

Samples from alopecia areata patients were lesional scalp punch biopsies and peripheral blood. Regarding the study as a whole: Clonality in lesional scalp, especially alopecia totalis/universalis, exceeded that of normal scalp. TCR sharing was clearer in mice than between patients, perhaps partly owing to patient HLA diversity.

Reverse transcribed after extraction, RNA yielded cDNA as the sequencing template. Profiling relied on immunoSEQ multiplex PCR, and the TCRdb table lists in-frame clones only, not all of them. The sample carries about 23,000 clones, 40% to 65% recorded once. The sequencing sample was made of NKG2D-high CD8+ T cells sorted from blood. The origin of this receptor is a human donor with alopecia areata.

The CDR3 here is CATSREGLAGGTDTQYF. In nucleotides, the CDR3 is TGTGCCACCAGCAGAGAAGGGCTAGCGGGAGGAACAGATACGCAGTATTTT. V usage is TRBV15 and J usage is TRBJ2-3, with 11 bases fitting TRBD2. CDR1 LNHNV and CDR2 YYDKDF come from the germline V gene (reference sequence). The length of the CDR3 is 17 residues. With 0 bases clipped from V and 3 bases from J, the junction kept 5 bases outside the gene matches.